A selection of T cell receptor beta chains follows, all from one sample in a study of cytotoxic CD8 clonotypes in ibrutinib-treated CLL. Using immunoSEQ multiplex PCR, the repertoire was profiled, and TCRdb retains in-frame clones only, with some absent. The data hold some 130,000 clones, with 75% to 90% observed a single time. The material sequenced was PBMCs, taken after 24 months of ibrutinib treatment. The receptors derive from a human donor with chronic lymphocytic leukemia. Both conserved end residues are part of each CDR3. Each record gives: V gene, J gene, D gene, clone size, CDR3 protein, CDR3 DNA. A D gene is named only where the DNA matches it firmly. The size entry is marked missing in some rows and otherwise reads once, few, many or a size class.

V gene: TRBV9; J gene: TRBJ2-1; D gene: NA; clone size: NA; CDR3 protein: CASSLRGDESYNEQFF; CDR3 DNA: TGTGCCAGCAGCCTTAGGGGTGATGAGTCCTACAATGAGCAGTTCTTC
V gene: TRBV11-2; J gene: TRBJ2-7; D gene: NA; clone size: NA; CDR3 protein: CASSLRQGNEQYF; CDR3 DNA: TGTGCCAGCAGCTTAAGGCAGGGGAACGAGCAGTACTTC
V gene: TRBV7-6; J gene: TRBJ2-2; D gene: TRBD1; clone size: NA; CDR3 protein: CASSLEGQGVGELFF; CDR3 DNA: TGTGCCAGCAGCTTAGAGGGACAGGGAGTCGGGGAGCTGTTTTTT
V gene: TRBV29-1; J gene: TRBJ2-4; D gene: TRBD2; clone size: NA; CDR3 protein: CSVRAGVEVENIQYF; CDR3 DNA: TGCAGCGTTCGAGCGGGGGTGGAAGTGGAAAACATTCAGTACTTC
V gene: TRBV7-6; J gene: TRBJ1-1; D gene: NA; clone size: NA; CDR3 protein: CASSAGLTNTEAFF; CDR3 DNA: TGTGCCAGCAGCGCGGGACTGACGAACACTGAAGCTTTCTTT
V gene: TRBV30; J gene: TRBJ1-6; D gene: NA; clone size: few; CDR3 protein: CAQAGVNSPLHF; CDR3 DNA: TGTGCCCAAGCTGGGGTTAATTCACCCCTCCACTTT
V gene: TRBV19; J gene: TRBJ2-7; D gene: TRBD2; clone size: NA; CDR3 protein: CASNGGRGGSYEQYF; CDR3 DNA: TGTGCCAGTAACGGGGGACGCGGGGGGTCCTACGAGCAGTACTTC
V gene: TRBV5-1; J gene: TRBJ1-5; D gene: TRBD1; clone size: NA; CDR3 protein: CASRTGTGYQPQHF; CDR3 DNA: TGCGCCAGCAGAACCGGGACAGGGTATCAGCCCCAGCATTTT
V gene: TRBV4-2; J gene: TRBJ2-1; D gene: NA; clone size: NA; CDR3 protein: CASSQAEDSPREQFF; CDR3 DNA: TGTGCCAGCAGCCAAGCCGAGGACTCGCCCCGGGAGCAGTTCTTC
V gene: TRBV5-1; J gene: TRBJ1-3; D gene: NA; clone size: many; CDR3 protein: CASSYSGNTIYF; CDR3 DNA: TGCGCCAGCAGCTATTCAGGGAACACCATATATTTT
V gene: TRBV7-2; J gene: TRBJ2-5; D gene: TRBD2; clone size: NA; CDR3 protein: CASSPSTSGVKTQYF; CDR3 DNA: TGTGCCAGCAGTCCCTCAACTAGCGGGGTAAAGACCCAGTACTTC
V gene: TRBV30; J gene: TRBJ1-6; D gene: NA; clone size: NA; CDR3 protein: CAWSVEGDSPLHF; CDR3 DNA: TGTGCCTGGAGTGTAGAAGGGGATTCACCCCTCCACTTT
V gene: TRBV5-1; J gene: TRBJ2-3; D gene: NA; clone size: many; CDR3 protein: CASSLRGAQTDTQYF; CDR3 DNA: TGCGCCAGCAGCTTGCGGGGGGCGCAAACAGATACGCAGTATTTT
V gene: TRBV11-1; J gene: TRBJ2-1; D gene: TRBD1; clone size: once; CDR3 protein: CASSLGRGQGAFNEQFF; CDR3 DNA: TGTGCCAGCAGCTTAGGCAGGGGACAGGGGGCGTTTAATGAGCAGTTCTTC
V gene: TRBV18; J gene: TRBJ1-2; D gene: TRBD1; clone size: NA; CDR3 protein: CASSPGQGLIYGYTF; CDR3 DNA: TGTGCCAGCTCACCGGGACAGGGTCTCATCTATGGCTACACCTTC
V gene: TRBV27; J gene: TRBJ2-7; D gene: NA; clone size: once; CDR3 protein: CASSLESSYEQYF; CDR3 DNA: TGTGCCAGCAGTTTAGAGAGCTCCTACGAGCAGTACTTC
V gene: TRBV7-7; J gene: TRBJ2-7; D gene: NA; clone size: NA; CDR3 protein: CASSLALQYEQYF; CDR3 DNA: TGTGCCAGCAGCTTAGCCTTACAGTACGAGCAGTACTTC
V gene: TRBV19; J gene: TRBJ2-2; D gene: TRBD1; clone size: NA; CDR3 protein: CASTYSTGGRGELFF; CDR3 DNA: TGTGCCAGTACTTATTCCACAGGGGGCCGGGGGGAGCTGTTTTTT
V gene: TRBV4-2; J gene: TRBJ2-2; D gene: TRBD1; clone size: NA; CDR3 protein: CASSSGTGGSNTGELFF; CDR3 DNA: TGTGCCAGCAGCTCTGGGACAGGGGGCTCGAACACCGGGGAGCTGTTTTTT
V gene: TRBV21-1; J gene: TRBJ2-1; D gene: NA; clone size: NA; CDR3 protein: CASSKVLAGPGNEQFF; CDR3 DNA: TGTGCCAGCAGCAAAGTGCTAGCGGGGCCGGGGAATGAGCAGTTCTTC
V gene: TRBV2; J gene: TRBJ2-7; D gene: NA; clone size: NA; CDR3 protein: CASNTQGKYEQYF; CDR3 DNA: TGTGCCAGCAACACGCAGGGGAAATACGAGCAGTACTTC
V gene: TRBV6-5; J gene: TRBJ1-2; D gene: NA; clone size: NA; CDR3 protein: CASSTRTYTNYGYTF; CDR3 DNA: TGTGCCAGCAGCACAAGGACATATACTAACTATGGCTACACCTTC
V gene: TRBV28; J gene: TRBJ2-7; D gene: NA; clone size: once; CDR3 protein: CASSLVTDRFEQYF; CDR3 DNA: TGTGCCAGCAGTTTAGTGACGGATCGGTTCGAGCAGTACTTC
V gene: TRBV7-3; J gene: TRBJ1-1; D gene: TRBD1; clone size: NA; CDR3 protein: CASSLNSGGGTEAFF; CDR3 DNA: TGTGCCAGCAGCTTAAACTCAGGGGGCGGGACTGAAGCTTTCTTT
V gene: TRBV27; J gene: TRBJ1-1; D gene: TRBD1; clone size: NA; CDR3 protein: CASTQGGPNTEAFF; CDR3 DNA: TGTGCCAGCACCCAAGGGGGCCCGAACACTGAAGCTTTCTTT
V gene: TRBV27; J gene: TRBJ1-1; D gene: NA; clone size: once; CDR3 protein: CASSLWVGASPEAFF; CDR3 DNA: TGTGCCAGCAGTTTATGGGTGGGCGCGAGCCCTGAAGCTTTCTTT
V gene: TRBV20-1; J gene: TRBJ2-7; D gene: NA; clone size: once; CDR3 protein: CSARVILEQYF; CDR3 DNA: TGCAGTGCTAGAGTAATATTGGAGCAGTACTTC
V gene: TRBV21-1; J gene: TRBJ2-5; D gene: NA; clone size: NA; CDR3 protein: CASNNTGGYQETQYF; CDR3 DNA: TGTGCCAGCAATAATACGGGGGGATACCAAGAGACCCAGTACTTC
V gene: TRBV19; J gene: TRBJ1-5; D gene: NA; clone size: NA; CDR3 protein: CASSQGGGQPQHF; CDR3 DNA: TGTGCCAGTAGTCAAGGGGGGGGACAGCCCCAGCATTTT
V gene: TRBV5-6; J gene: TRBJ1-2; D gene: NA; clone size: NA; CDR3 protein: CASSLFDRLNYGYTF; CDR3 DNA: TGTGCCAGCAGCTTGTTCGACAGACTAAACTATGGCTACACCTTC
V gene: TRBV27; J gene: TRBJ2-1; D gene: TRBD1; clone size: NA; CDR3 protein: CASSSATGIQYYEQFF; CDR3 DNA: TGTGCCAGCAGTTCAGCGACAGGGATTCAATATTATGAGCAGTTCTTC
V gene: TRBV7-3; J gene: TRBJ1-2; D gene: NA; clone size: NA; CDR3 protein: CASSRERGDGYTF; CDR3 DNA: TGTGCCAGCAGCCGAGAGAGGGGGGATGGCTACACCTTC
V gene: TRBV9; J gene: TRBJ1-3; D gene: TRBD1; clone size: NA; CDR3 protein: CASSVLPGTGVGNTIYF; CDR3 DNA: TGTGCCAGCAGCGTTTTGCCCGGGACAGGGGTCGGAAACACCATATATTTT
V gene: TRBV5-1; J gene: TRBJ1-5; D gene: NA; clone size: NA; CDR3 protein: CASRGGSNQPQHF; CDR3 DNA: TGCGCCAGCAGGGGGGGTAGCAATCAGCCCCAGCATTTT
V gene: TRBV5-1; J gene: TRBJ1-1; D gene: NA; clone size: NA; CDR3 protein: CASSFGQGVAEAFF; CDR3 DNA: TGCGCCAGCAGCTTTGGCCAAGGTGTGGCTGAAGCTTTCTTT
V gene: TRBV28; J gene: TRBJ2-1; D gene: TRBD2; clone size: NA; CDR3 protein: CASSASGSSYNEQFF; CDR3 DNA: TGTGCCAGCAGTGCTAGCGGTAGCTCCTACAATGAGCAGTTCTTC
V gene: TRBV5-1; J gene: TRBJ2-3; D gene: NA; clone size: NA; CDR3 protein: CASSLLMGGLLTDTQYF; CDR3 DNA: TGCGCCAGCAGCTTACTTATGGGGGGGCTTCTCACAGATACGCAGTATTTT
V gene: TRBV5-6; J gene: TRBJ2-3; D gene: TRBD2; clone size: few; CDR3 protein: CASSLGSGDFKDTQYF; CDR3 DNA: TGTGCCAGCAGCTTGGGGAGCGGGGACTTCAAGGATACGCAGTATTTT
V gene: TRBV27; J gene: TRBJ1-5; D gene: NA; clone size: NA; CDR3 protein: CASRGRSNQPQHF; CDR3 DNA: TGTGCCAGCAGGGGACGTTCGAATCAGCCCCAGCATTTT
V gene: TRBV19; J gene: TRBJ2-7; D gene: NA; clone size: NA; CDR3 protein: CASSKQFVGSSYEQYF; CDR3 DNA: TGTGCCAGTAGTAAGCAGTTTGTTGGGAGCTCCTACGAGCAGTACTTC